This T cell receptor (beta chain) originates from a study of blood T cell repertoires in COVID-19. Study summary: Some COVID-19 samples were acute and others convalescent; all came from the United States, Italy and Spain. PBMCs, B-cell-depleted T cells, or T cells provided the cDNA or gDNA that made up the material.

This clone was counted between two and nine times. In the authors' methods: Nucleated cell number was recorded as an estimate derived from reference gene primer amplification. Profiled with immunoSEQ multiplex PCR; TCRdb holds only in-frame clones, not every one. From that table come the V and J calls and clone size; the DNA was used to work out D and trimming. The data show about 150,000 clones, approximately 80% seen once. This CDR3 contains 16 residues. Germline lookup yields CDR1 LNHDA and CDR2 SQIVND (reference sequence). The V end was cut by 3 bases, the J end by 4 bases, with 13 bases between. Material: peripheral blood. This clonotype was sampled from a man between 65 and 79 years old who had recovered from COVID-19. The gene calls are TRBV19 and TRBJ2-6, with a possible D match to TRBD1 (5 bases). The CDR3 sequence is CASSIPREWGANVLTF. CDR3 coding DNA: TGTGCCAGTAGTATTCCCAGGGAATGGGGGGCCAACGTCCTGACTTTC.